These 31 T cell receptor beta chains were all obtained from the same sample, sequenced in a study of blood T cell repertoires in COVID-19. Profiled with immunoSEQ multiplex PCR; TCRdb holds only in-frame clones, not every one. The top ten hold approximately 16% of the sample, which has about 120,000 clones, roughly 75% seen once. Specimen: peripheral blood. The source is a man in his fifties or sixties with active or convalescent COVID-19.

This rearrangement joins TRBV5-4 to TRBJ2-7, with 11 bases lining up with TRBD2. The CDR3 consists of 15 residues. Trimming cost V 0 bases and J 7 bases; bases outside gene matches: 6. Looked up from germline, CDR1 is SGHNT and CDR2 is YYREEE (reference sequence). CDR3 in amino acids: CASSLGTSGPREQYF. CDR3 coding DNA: TGTGCCAGCAGCTTGGGGACTAGCGGGCCACGGGAGCAGTACTTC.

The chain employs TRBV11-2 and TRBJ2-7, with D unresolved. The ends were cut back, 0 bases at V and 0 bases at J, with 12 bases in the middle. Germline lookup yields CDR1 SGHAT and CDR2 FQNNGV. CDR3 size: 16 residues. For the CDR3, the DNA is TGTGCCAGCAGCTTAGAGTCCGTGCTGAGCTCCTACGAGCAGTACTTC. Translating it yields CASSLESVLSSYEQYF.

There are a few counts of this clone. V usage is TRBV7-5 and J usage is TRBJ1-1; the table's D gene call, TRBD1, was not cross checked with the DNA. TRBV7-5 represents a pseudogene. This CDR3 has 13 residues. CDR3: CVRSKRDSNEAFF. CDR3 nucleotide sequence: TGTGTCAGAAGCAAAAGGGACAGCAATGAAGCTTTCTTT.

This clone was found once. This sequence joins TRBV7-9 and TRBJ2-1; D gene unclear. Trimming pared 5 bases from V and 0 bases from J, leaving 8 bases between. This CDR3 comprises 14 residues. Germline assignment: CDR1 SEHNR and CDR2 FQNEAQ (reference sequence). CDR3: CASSPPVSYNEQFF. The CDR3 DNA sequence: TGTGCCAGCAGCCCCCCCGTCTCCTACAATGAGCAGTTCTTC.

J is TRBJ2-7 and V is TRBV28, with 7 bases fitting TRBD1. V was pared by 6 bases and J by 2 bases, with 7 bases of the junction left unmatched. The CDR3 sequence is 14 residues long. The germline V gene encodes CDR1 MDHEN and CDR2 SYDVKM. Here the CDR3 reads CASRDDRVTYEQYF. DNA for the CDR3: TGTGCCAGCAGGGACGACAGGGTAACCTACGAGCAGTACTTC.

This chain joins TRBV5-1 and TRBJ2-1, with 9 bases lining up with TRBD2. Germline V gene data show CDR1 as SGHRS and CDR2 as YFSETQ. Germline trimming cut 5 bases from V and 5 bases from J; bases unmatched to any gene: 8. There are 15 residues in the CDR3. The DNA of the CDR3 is TGCGCCAGCAGGATTCTAGCGGGAAACGACAATGAGCAGTTCTTC. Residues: CASRILAGNDNEQFF.

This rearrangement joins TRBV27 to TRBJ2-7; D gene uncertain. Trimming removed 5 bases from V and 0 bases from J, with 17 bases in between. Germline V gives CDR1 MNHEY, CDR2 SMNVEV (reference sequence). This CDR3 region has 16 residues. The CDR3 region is CASSHLTGTPSYEQYF. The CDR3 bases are TGTGCCAGCAGTCACCTTACCGGTACCCCCTCCTACGAGCAGTACTTC.

The DNA of the CDR3 is TGTGCCAGCAGCCCGCGTAACTCTGGGGCCAACGTCCTGACTTTC. It translates to CASSPRNSGANVLTF. The chain couples TRBV9 to TRBJ2-6; D is unresolved. Trimming took off 4 bases at V and 0 bases at J, with 8 bases between the two ends. CDR1 and CDR2 (germline): SGDLS, YYNGEE. CDR3 size: 15 residues.

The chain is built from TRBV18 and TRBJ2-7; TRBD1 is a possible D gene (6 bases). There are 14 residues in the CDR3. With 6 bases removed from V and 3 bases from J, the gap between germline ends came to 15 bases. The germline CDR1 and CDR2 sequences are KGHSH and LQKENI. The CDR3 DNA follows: TGTGCCAGCTCCCGACAGGCTGGAATCTACGAGCAGTACTTC. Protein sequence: CASSRQAGIYEQYF. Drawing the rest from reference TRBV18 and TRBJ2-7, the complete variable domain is NAGVMQNPRHLVRRRGQEARLRCSPMKGHSHVYWYRQLPEEGLKFMVYLQKENIIDESGMPKERFSAEFPKEGPSILRIQQVVRGDSAAYFCASSRQAGIYEQYFGPGTRLTVT.

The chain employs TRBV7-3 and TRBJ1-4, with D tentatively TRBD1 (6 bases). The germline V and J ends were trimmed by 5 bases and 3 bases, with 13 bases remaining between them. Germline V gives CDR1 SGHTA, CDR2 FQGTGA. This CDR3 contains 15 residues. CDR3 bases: TGTGCCAGCAGCCCCACAGGGACGGCTAATGAAAAACTGTTTTTT. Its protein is CASSPTGTANEKLFF.

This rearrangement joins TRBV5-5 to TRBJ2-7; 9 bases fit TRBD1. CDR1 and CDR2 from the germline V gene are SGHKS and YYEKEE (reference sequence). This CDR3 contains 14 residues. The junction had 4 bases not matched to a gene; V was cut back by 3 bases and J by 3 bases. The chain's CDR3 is CASSYVTGGYEQYF. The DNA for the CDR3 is TGTGCCAGCAGCTACGTGACAGGGGGCTACGAGCAGTACTTC.

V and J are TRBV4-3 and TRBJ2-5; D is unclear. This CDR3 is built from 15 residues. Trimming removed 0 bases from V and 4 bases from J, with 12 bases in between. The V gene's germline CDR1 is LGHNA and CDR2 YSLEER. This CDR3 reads CASSQDATPGETQYF. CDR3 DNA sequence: TGCGCCAGCAGCCAAGATGCCACCCCAGGAGAGACCCAGTACTTC.

The CDR3 reads CASSSQPGQGDNEQFF. The DNA for the CDR3 is TGTGCCAGCAGCTCACAACCGGGACAGGGGGACAATGAGCAGTTCTTC. The V and J genes are TRBV9 and TRBJ2-1; TRBD1 aligns across 11 bases. CDR1 is SGDLS and CDR2 is YYNGEE in the germline V gene. V was pared by 4 bases and J by 5 bases, with 8 bases of the junction left unmatched. The CDR3 totals 16 residues.

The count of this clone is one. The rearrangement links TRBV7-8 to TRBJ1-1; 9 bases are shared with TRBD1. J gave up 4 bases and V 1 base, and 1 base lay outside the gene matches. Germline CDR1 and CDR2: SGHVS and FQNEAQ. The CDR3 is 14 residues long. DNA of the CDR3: TGTGCCAGCAGCTTAGGACAGGGGGTCACTGAAGCTTTCTTT. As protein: CASSLGQGVTEAFF.

The CDR3 spells CASSVTSGRMNEQFF. The CDR3 DNA reads as TGTGCCAGCAGCGTGACTAGCGGTAGGATGAATGAGCAGTTCTTC. The V gene is TRBV9, the J gene TRBJ2-1, with 9 bases lining up with TRBD2. The junction had 7 bases not matched to a gene; V was cut back by 2 bases and J by 7 bases. Germline CDR1 is SGDLS and CDR2 is YYNGEE. The length of the CDR3 is 15 residues.

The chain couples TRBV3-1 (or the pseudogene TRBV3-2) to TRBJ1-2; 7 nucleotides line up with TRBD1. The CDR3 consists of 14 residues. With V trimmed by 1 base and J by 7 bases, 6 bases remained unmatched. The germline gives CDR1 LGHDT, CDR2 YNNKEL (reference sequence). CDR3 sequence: CASSQGRGSVGYTF. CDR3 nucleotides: TGTGCCAGCAGCCAAGGCAGGGGGAGCGTTGGCTACACCTTC.

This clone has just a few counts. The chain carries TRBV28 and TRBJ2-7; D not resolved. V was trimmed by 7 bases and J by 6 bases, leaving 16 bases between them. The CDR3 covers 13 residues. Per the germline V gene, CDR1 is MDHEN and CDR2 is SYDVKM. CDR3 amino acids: CASNRGETGEQYF. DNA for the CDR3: TGTGCCAGCAACCGAGGAGAGACGGGCGAGCAGTACTTC.

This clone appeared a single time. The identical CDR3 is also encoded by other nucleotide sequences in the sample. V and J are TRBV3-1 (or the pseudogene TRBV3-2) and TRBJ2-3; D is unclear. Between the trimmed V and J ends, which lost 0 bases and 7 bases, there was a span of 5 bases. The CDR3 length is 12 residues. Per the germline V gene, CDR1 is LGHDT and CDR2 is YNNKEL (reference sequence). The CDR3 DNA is TGTGCCAGCAGCCAAGAACTGAATACGCAGTATTTT. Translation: CASSQELNTQYF.

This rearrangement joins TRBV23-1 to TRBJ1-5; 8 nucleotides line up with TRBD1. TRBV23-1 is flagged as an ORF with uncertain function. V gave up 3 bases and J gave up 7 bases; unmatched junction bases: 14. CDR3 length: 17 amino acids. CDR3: CASSHKSDRVEGQPQHF. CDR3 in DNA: TGCGCCAGCAGTCACAAATCGGACAGGGTGGAAGGCCAGCCCCAGCATTTT.

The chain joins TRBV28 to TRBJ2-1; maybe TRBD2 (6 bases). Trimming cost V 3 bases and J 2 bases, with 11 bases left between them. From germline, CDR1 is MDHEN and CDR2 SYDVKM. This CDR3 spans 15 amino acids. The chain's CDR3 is CASSFGGVAYNEQFF. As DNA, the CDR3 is TGTGCCAGCAGTTTCGGGGGTGTCGCCTACAATGAGCAGTTCTTC.

In nucleotides, the CDR3 is TGTGCCAGCAGCTATGAACTAGCGGGAGTCGGCGAGCAGTACTTC. Translating gives CASSYELAGVGEQYF. The rearrangement links TRBV5-6 to TRBJ2-7, with 11 nucleotides matching TRBD2. CDR1 and CDR2 (germline): SGHDT, YYEEEE. This CDR3 spans 15 amino acids. Trimming at V came to 3 bases and at J to 6 bases, leaving 8 bases not matched to a gene.

The CDR3 is CASSPNPGSDIQYF. CDR3 coding DNA: TGTGCCAGCTCACCAAACCCAGGATCGGACATTCAGTACTTC. The chain joins TRBV18 to TRBJ2-4; no clear D. Trimming removed 2 bases from V and 8 bases from J, with 13 bases in between. Germline lookup yields CDR1 KGHSH and CDR2 LQKENI. The CDR3 spans 14 residues. The full variable domain, completed using reference TRBV18 and TRBJ2-4, is NAGVMQNPRHLVRRRGQEARLRCSPMKGHSHVYWYRQLPEEGLKFMVYLQKENIIDESGMPKERFSAEFPKEGPSILRIQQVVRGDSAAYFCASSPNPGSDIQYFGAGTRLSVL.

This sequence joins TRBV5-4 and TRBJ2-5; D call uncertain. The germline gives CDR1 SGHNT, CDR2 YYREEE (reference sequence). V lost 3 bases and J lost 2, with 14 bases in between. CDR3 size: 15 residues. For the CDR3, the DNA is TGTGCCAGCAGCTCCTCCTGGGCGAGACAAGAGACCCAGTACTTC. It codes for CASSSSWARQETQYF.

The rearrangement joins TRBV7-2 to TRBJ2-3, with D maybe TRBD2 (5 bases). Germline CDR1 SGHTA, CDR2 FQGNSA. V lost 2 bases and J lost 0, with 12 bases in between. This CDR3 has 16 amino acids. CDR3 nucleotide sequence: TGTGCCAGCAGCTTAAGTCGGCGGACTAGCACAGATACGCAGTATTTT. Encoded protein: CASSLSRRTSTDTQYF. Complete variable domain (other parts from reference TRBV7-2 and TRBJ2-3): GAGVSQSPSNKVTEKGKDVELRCDPISGHTALYWYRQSLGQGLEFLIYFQGNSAPDKSGLPSDRFSAERTGGSVSTLTIQRTQQEDSAVYLCASSLSRRTSTDTQYFGPGTRLTVL.

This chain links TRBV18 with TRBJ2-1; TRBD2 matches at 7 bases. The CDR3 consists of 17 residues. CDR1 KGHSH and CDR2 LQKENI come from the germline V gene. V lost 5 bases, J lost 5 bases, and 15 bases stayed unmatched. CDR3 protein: CASSFPDRVREDNEQFF. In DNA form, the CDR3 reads TGTGCCAGCTCATTCCCCGACCGGGTCCGGGAGGACAATGAGCAGTTCTTC.

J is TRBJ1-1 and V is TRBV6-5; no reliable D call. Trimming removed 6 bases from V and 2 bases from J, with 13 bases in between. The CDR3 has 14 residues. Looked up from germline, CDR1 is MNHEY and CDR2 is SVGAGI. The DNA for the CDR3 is TGTGCCAGCAGGTTCGCGTCGGTTAACACTGAAGCTTTCTTT. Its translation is CASRFASVNTEAFF.

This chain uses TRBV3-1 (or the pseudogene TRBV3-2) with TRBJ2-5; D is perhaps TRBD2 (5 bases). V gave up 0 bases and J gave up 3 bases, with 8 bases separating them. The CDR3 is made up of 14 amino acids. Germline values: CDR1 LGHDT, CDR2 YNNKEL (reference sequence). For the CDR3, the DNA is TGTGCCAGCAGCCAAGAATCCGGGGAAGAGACCCAGTACTTC. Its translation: CASSQESGEETQYF.

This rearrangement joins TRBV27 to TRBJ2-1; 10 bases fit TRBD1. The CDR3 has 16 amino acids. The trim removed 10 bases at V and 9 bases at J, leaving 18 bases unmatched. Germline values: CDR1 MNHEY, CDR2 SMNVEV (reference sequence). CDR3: CATSQRRDRGPPEQFF. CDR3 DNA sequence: TGTGCCACTAGCCAGCGACGGGACAGGGGCCCGCCTGAGCAGTTCTTC.

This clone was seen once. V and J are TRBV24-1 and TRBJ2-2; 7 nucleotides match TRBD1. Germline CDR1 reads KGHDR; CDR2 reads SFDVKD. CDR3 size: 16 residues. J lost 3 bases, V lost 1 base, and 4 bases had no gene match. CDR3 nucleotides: TGTGCCACCAGTGATTTTGCAGGGGGTTACACCGGGGAGCTGTTTTTT. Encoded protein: CATSDFAGGYTGELFF.

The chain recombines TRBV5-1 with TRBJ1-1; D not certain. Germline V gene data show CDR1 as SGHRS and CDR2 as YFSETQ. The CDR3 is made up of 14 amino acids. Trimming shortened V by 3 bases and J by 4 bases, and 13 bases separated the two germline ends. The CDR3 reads CASSSLGRGTEAFF. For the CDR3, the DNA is TGCGCCAGCAGCTCCCTCGGCCGGGGCACTGAAGCTTTCTTT.

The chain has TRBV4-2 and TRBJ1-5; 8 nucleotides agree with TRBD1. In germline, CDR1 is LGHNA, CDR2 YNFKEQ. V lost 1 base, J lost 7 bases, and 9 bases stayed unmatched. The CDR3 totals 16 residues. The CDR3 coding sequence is TGTGCCAGCAGCCAAGCCGACTCAGGGGGCGGGCAGCCCCAGCATTTT. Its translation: CASSQADSGGGQPQHF.